This T cell receptor (beta chain) was sequenced during a study of OX40 agonist ivuxolimab in advanced cancers. Study-wide context: Patients were infused with ivuxolimab every 2 weeks at 0.01 to 10 mg/kg. Study-level results: The CD4+ and CD8+ T cells in the blood had expanded clonally by week 6 at 0.1 to 3.0 mg/kg.

Assay used: immunoSEQ multiplex PCR; TCRdb lists only in-frame clones, some missing. The data contain around 66,000 clones, 85% to 90% of them singletons. To note about this clone: Its antigen is not identified.

Germline trimming cut 5 bases from V and 4 bases from J; bases unmatched to any gene: 8. There are 16 residues in the CDR3. Germline V gene lookup returns CDR1 SGHAT and CDR2 FQNNGV. This chain joins TRBV11-2 and TRBJ2-1; 10 bases align to TRBD2. The sequenced sample was CD4+ or CD8+ T cells sorted from blood, obtained in a trial of the OX40 agonist ivuxolimab. The sequence was obtained from an adult with an advanced solid tumor such as melanoma, head and neck, liver or kidney cancer. The CDR3 DNA reads as TGTGCCAGCAGCACCGTAGCGGGGGGCCCTTACAATGAGCAGTTCTTC. Its protein is CASSTVAGGPYNEQFF.